This TCR beta chain was observed in a study of response to subunit inactivated influenza vaccine. This clonotype was seen a few times. Its target is unknown. Trimming pared 6 bases from V and 5 bases from J, leaving 11 bases between. This CDR3 is 13 amino acids long. Germline loops: CDR1 ENHRY, CDR2 SYGVKD. TCRdb reprocessed the RT-PCR reads with MiXCR, giving one entry per CDR3 protein. The sample contains around 580,000 distinct CDR3 sequences, 10% to 15% of which appear only once. General study results and limits: Few additional T cells are recruited per seasonal influenza vaccination, authors suggested.

This clonotype was obtained from a man between 45 and 60 years old who received an inactivated influenza vaccine. This chain connects TRBV10-3 to TRBJ2-4; D possibly matches TRBD1 or TRBD2 (5 bases each). This specimen consisted of PBMCs from blood, obtained on the day of vaccination. CDR3 loop: CAIREGPQNIQYF. The CDR3 region has the DNA TGTGCCATCAGAGAGGGACCTCAAAACATTCAGTACTTC.